This T cell receptor beta chain was observed in a study of response to subunit inactivated influenza vaccine. As for this clonotype: Antigen specificity is unknown.

TCRdb ran MiXCR on the RT-PCR reads and lists one entry per CDR3 protein. This table holds about 190,000 distinct CDR3 sequences, about 15% found once. V was cut by 4 bases and J by 4 bases, with 16 bases left in between. CDR3 length: 15 amino acids. Looked up from germline, CDR1 is MGHRA and CDR2 is YSYEKL. Study-wide results and caveats: Few additional T cells are recruited per seasonal influenza vaccination, authors suggested.

This TCR was recovered from a man aged 45 to 65 who received an inactivated influenza vaccine. Sequenced material: CD8+ T cells sorted from PBMCs, taken 5 days after vaccination. The chain is built from TRBV4-1 and TRBJ1-2; a weak D match, TRBD1 (5 bases). The CDR3 protein is CASSRQNGGSYGYTF. The DNA for the CDR3 is TGCGCCAGCAGCCGACAAAACGGGGGTTCCTATGGCTACACCTTC.